Each of the 30 T cell receptor delta chains below was sequenced from the same sample in a study of gamma-delta chains in newborns, infants, children. TCRdb reprocessed the reads using CATT. The sample holds about 5,400 delta-chain clones, 14% to 15% seen once. This sample comprised blood, obtained at baseline. These receptor sequences come from a child who was a newborn, infant or young child, either healthy, febrile or measles-vaccinated (not recorded which).

The rearrangement links TRDV1 to TRDJ1; 8 bases are a match to TRDD3. Germline V gene lookup returns CDR1 TSWWSYY and CDR2 QGS. Trimming at V came to 2 bases and at J to 0 bases, leaving 26 bases not matched to a gene. This CDR3 comprises 23 residues. The CDR3 region is CALGEVVGADWGPCPLYTDKLIF. The DNA of the CDR3 is TGTGCTCTTGGGGAAGTGGTGGGAGCAGACTGGGGGCCCTGTCCCTTGTACACCGATAAACTCATCTTT.

For this clone: A single base separates this from a much larger clone, so it may be a read error. The same CDR3 is also encoded by other DNA sequences in this sample. The J gene is TRDJ1, the V gene TRDV3; D remains unclear. The CDR3 sequence is 13 residues long. Germline lookup yields CDR1 TVYSNPD and CDR2 GDNSRS (reference sequence). CDR3 in DNA: TGCGCCTTAGTTAGAGCTCCCACCGATAAACTCATCTTT. Translation gives CALVRAPTDKLIF.

This chain connects TRDV2 to TRDJ1; 13 bases agree with TRDD3. The CDR3 has 18 residues. The germline CDR1 and CDR2 sequences are GEAIGNYY and EKD. With V trimmed by 0 bases and J by 1 base, 7 bases remained unmatched. This CDR3 is CACDTVETGGYATDKLIF. CDR3 nucleotide sequence: TGTGCCTGTGACACCGTAGAGACTGGGGGATACGCCACCGATAAACTCATCTTT.

This clone occurred a few times. The chain recombines TRDV1 with TRDJ1; 9 nucleotides align to TRDD3. V dropped 4 bases and J dropped 0; count of bases not matched to a gene: 15. This CDR3 has 19 amino acids. Germline V gives CDR1 TSWWSYY, CDR2 QGS. The CDR3 spells CALGVVGSAWGIYTDKLIF. Here the CDR3 DNA reads TGTGCTCTTGGGGTCGTTGGATCTGCCTGGGGGATTTACACCGATAAACTCATCTTT.

Points on this clone: One end of the junction does not line up with germline, which may come from a read error. In the same sample, other DNA sequences code for this CDR3. CDR3 sequence reads: CALGDLLPWWGIRAWGHTDKLIF. CDR3 in DNA: TGTGCTCTTGGGGACCTGCTTCCTTGGTGGGGGATACGGGCGTGGGGACACACTGATAAACTCATCTTT. This sequence joins TRDV1 and TRDJ1; 11 nucleotides line up with TRDD3. CDR3 length: 23 residues. Germline values: CDR1 TSWWSYY, CDR2 QGS.

This clone qualifies as large. The chain carries TRDV2 and TRDJ3; D is undetermined. The V end lost 3 bases, the J end lost 0 bases, and 11 bases lay between the germline ends. Germline V lookup: CDR1 GEAIGNYY, CDR2 EKD. The CDR3 is 17 amino acids. The CDR3, as DNA: TGTGCCTGTGACGAGACTATAACCTCCTGGGACACCCGACAGATGTTTTTC. Translation gives CACDETITSWDTRQMFF.

This clone was seen repeatedly, ten times or more. The CDR3 region has the DNA TGTGCCTGTGTGGGACTGGGGGATAGCTCCTGGGACACCCGACAGATGTTTTTC. Amino acids: CACVGLGDSSWDTRQMFF. The chain recombines TRDV2 with TRDJ3, with TRDD3 matching 11 bases. After removal of 5 bases from V and 0 bases from J, the junction contained 5 bases not matched to a gene. The CDR3 has 18 residues. Germline V gene data show CDR1 as GEAIGNYY and CDR2 as EKD.

Concerning this clone itself: This DNA's translation and the protein TCRdb lists, from a much larger clone, do not match at residue 10, likely due to a read error; the protein shown is translated from the DNA. The chain is built from TRDV3 and TRDJ1; 9 bases map to TRDD3. This CDR3 is 16 amino acids long. The germline V gene encodes CDR1 TVYSNPD and CDR2 GDNSRS (reference sequence). J was trimmed by 1 base and V by 4 bases; bases with no gene match: 13. This CDR3 is CACRGGYWMVTDKLIF. CDR3 coding DNA: TGTGCCTGCCGAGGGGGATACTGGATGGTCACCGATAAACTCATCTTT.

J is TRDJ1 and V is TRDV1; tentatively, D is TRDD3 (10 bases). CDR1 TSWWSYY and CDR2 QGS come from the germline V gene. The CDR3 extends over 22 amino acids. Trimming left V 7 bases short and J 1 base short, with 37 bases between. The CDR3 nucleotides read TGTGCTCTTGCCCCGTTGACGCCTTCCTACGAGGGTACTGGGGGATTCACCGATAAACTCATCTTT. Protein sequence: CALAPLTPSYEGTGGFTDKLIF.

V usage is TRDV1 and J usage is TRDJ1; possibly TRDD2 or TRDD3 for D (5 bases each). Germline lookup yields CDR1 TSWWSYY and CDR2 QGS. The CDR3 runs 25 residues. Between the trimmed V and J ends, which lost 9 bases and 8 bases, there was a span of 55 bases. The CDR3 DNA is TGTGCTCTGTGCCTTCTCTCTGAGTCTGGGACCCGTTGGCCTGTGATCCTCGAGGGTGGAGGAAAACTCATCTTT. It encodes CALCLLSESGTRWPVILEGGGKLIF.

This clone was observed a few times. CDR3 nucleotide sequence: TGTGCCTTCCCTCCTCGCTGGCTGCCATTTGACACCGATAAACTCATCTTT. Its translation is CAFPPRWLPFDTDKLIF. The V and J genes are TRDV3 and TRDJ1; D not certain. Trimming stripped 3 bases from V and 0 bases from J, with 23 bases between. This CDR3 has 17 residues. Germline-derived CDR1 and CDR2 are TVYSNPD and GDNSRS (reference sequence). The variable domain in full, completed from reference TRDV3 and TRDJ1, reads CDKVTQSSPDQTVASGSEVVLLCTYDTVYSNPDLFWYRIRPDYSFQFVFYGDNSRSEGADFTQGRFSVKHILTQKAFHLVISPVRTEDSATYYCAFPPRWLPFDTDKLIFGKGTRVTVEP.

As regards this clone: The protein that TCRdb holds for this DNA derives from a much larger clone and differs from the translated DNA at residue 4, which likely indicates a read error; the protein shown here is translated from the DNA. The V and J genes are TRDV2 and TRDJ2, with 11 bases that match TRDD3. This CDR3 is built from 21 residues. Germline assignment: CDR1 GEAIGNYY and CDR2 EKD. As DNA, the CDR3 is TGTGCCTGTGGCACCTTAGTCAGTACTGGGGGATATGAGGCTTTGACAGCACAACTCTTCTTT. Translation gives CACGTLVSTGGYEALTAQLFF.

On this clone itself: The same CDR3 arises from other DNA sequences in this sample as well. The gene calls are TRDV2 and TRDJ1; 11 bases match TRDD3. CDR3 size: 18 residues. V was clipped by 1 base and J by 0 bases; unmatched bases: 9. CDR1 is GEAIGNYY, CDR2 EKD, per germline. CDR3 in amino acids: CACDTIGGYGPYTDKLIF. CDR3 sequence (DNA): TGTGCCTGTGACACAATTGGGGGATACGGCCCGTACACCGATAAACTCATCTTT.

This clone is medium-sized (0.01 to 0.1%) within its sample. The same CDR3 is also encoded by other DNA sequences in this sample. The chain couples TRDV1 to TRDJ1; maybe TRDD2 (9 bases). The CDR3 length is 23 residues. The V and J ends lost 4 bases and 0 bases respectively, with 36 bases between them. Germline CDR1 reads TSWWSYY; CDR2 reads QGS. CDR3 amino acids: CALGGTSPFLRRWGTAYTDKLIF. In DNA form, the CDR3 reads TGTGCTCTTGGGGGTACTAGCCCCTTCCTACGACGCTGGGGGACTGCGTACACCGATAAACTCATCTTT.

This chain uses TRDV2 with TRDJ1, with D perhaps matching TRDD3 (6 bases). The length of the CDR3 is 18 residues. Trimming stripped 1 base from V and 0 bases from J, with 20 bases between. Germline CDR1 is GEAIGNYY and CDR2 is EKD. The CDR3 protein is CACDTRTGRYAYTDKLIF. The DNA of the CDR3 is TGTGCCTGTGACACTCGTACTGGGAGATACGCGTACACCGATAAACTCATCTTT.

By proportion, this clone is medium-sized. V is TRDV2 and J is TRDJ3; 8 nucleotides align to TRDD3. The CDR3 is 18 amino acids. CDR1 and CDR2 (germline): GEAIGNYY, EKD. V was clipped by 1 base and J by 0 bases; unmatched bases: 4. Here the CDR3 DNA reads TGTGCCTGTGACACAGCCTGGGGGAGCTCCTGGGACACCCGACAGATGTTTTTC. It codes for CACDTAWGSSWDTRQMFF.

This clone occurred a few times. The chain combines TRDV1 with TRDJ1; D perhaps matches TRDD3 (6 bases). Between the trimmed V and J ends, which lost 3 bases and 4 bases, there was a span of 24 bases. This CDR3 is 18 amino acids long. The germline V gene has CDR1 TSWWSYY and CDR2 QGS. The CDR3 loop reads CALGEIRPMGIGFDKLIF. CDR3 sequence (DNA): TGTGCTCTTGGGGAGATTCGGCCGATGGGGATCGGGTTCGATAAACTCATCTTT.

By share, this clone counts as medium-sized (0.01 to 0.1%). The V gene is TRDV2, the J gene TRDJ1, with 13 bases lining up with TRDD3. V lost 0 bases to trimming and J lost 0 bases; unmatched junction nucleotides: 18. This CDR3 spans 22 amino acids. Germline V gene lookup returns CDR1 GEAIGNYY and CDR2 EKD. In nucleotides, the CDR3 is TGTGCCTGTGACACCGTAGGGGACTGGGGGATACGAGAACGTAGGCACACCGATAAACTCATCTTT. Translation gives CACDTVGDWGIRERRHTDKLIF.

In regard to this clone: A much bigger clone sits one base away, suggesting this may be a read error. The V and J genes are TRDV1 and TRDJ1, with D tentatively TRDD3 (8 bases). In germline, CDR1 is TSWWSYY, CDR2 QGS. The CDR3 runs 23 residues. Trimming removed 3 bases at V and 8 bases at J, with 43 bases between. The CDR3 coding sequence is TGTGCTCTTGGGGACGGTTATTCCTACGATTACTGGGGGCACGGATACGGCCGAGGGAAACTCATCTTT. Translation: CALGDGYSYDYWGHGYGRGKLIF.

Judged by abundance, this clone is medium-sized. The chain recombines TRDV2 with TRDJ3; 12 positions agree with TRDD3. The CDR3 is 20 residues long. Germline CDR1 reads GEAIGNYY; CDR2 reads EKD. With V trimmed by 1 base and J by 0 bases, 6 bases remained unmatched. The DNA of the CDR3 is TGTGCCTGTGACACAAACTGGGGGATACCGAGCTCCTGGGACACCCGACAGATGTTTTTC. Translation gives CACDTNWGIPSSWDTRQMFF.

Details on this clone: A much more abundant neighbour one base away suggests this may be a read error. The chain carries TRDV2 and TRDJ3; 13 bases fit TRDD3. The CDR3 consists of 20 residues. Germline assignment: CDR1 GEAIGNYY and CDR2 EKD. This CDR3 is CARDTVLGDTSSWDTRQMFF. DNA for the CDR3: TGTGCCCGTGACACCGTACTGGGGGATACGAGCTCCTGGGACACCCGACAGATGTTTTTC.

A few counts support this clone. TCRdb records a much larger clone's protein for this DNA, with a difference at residue 11 that likely arises from a read error; the protein given is the translation of the DNA. This CDR3 is CALGGRSTTTAKLIF. In DNA, the CDR3 is TGTGCTCTTGGGGGTCGTTCCACGACTACCGCCAAACTCATCTTT. The V and J genes are TRDV1 and TRDJ1; D call uncertain. V was pared by 4 bases and J by 8 bases, with 20 bases between. The CDR3 extends over 15 amino acids. The germline V gene has CDR1 TSWWSYY and CDR2 QGS.

Concerning this clone itself: Since a far larger clone is one base different, this is likely a read error. The chain combines TRDV1 with TRDJ1; 7 bases align to TRDD3. Germline V gene lookup returns CDR1 TSWWSYY and CDR2 QGS. The CDR3 totals 22 residues. The CDR3 sequence is CALGPPHFRDSLTGVYTDKLTF. DNA of the CDR3: TGTGCTCTTGGGCCACCCCACTTTCGCGATTCCTTGACTGGGGTTTACACCGATAAACTCACCTTT.

This clone was observed a handful of times. V and J are TRDV1 and TRDJ1; TRDD3 agrees at 11 bases. The V and J ends lost 0 bases and 2 bases, in that order; junction bases with no gene match: 32. Germline lookup yields CDR1 TSWWSYY and CDR2 QGS. CDR3 length equals 26 residues. Here the CDR3 reads CALGELIPGDWGIWVLPILTTDKLIF. The CDR3, as DNA: TGTGCTCTTGGGGAACTAATACCCGGCGACTGGGGGATATGGGTACTACCGATTTTAACTACCGATAAACTCATCTTT.

This clone was detected once. A far larger clone is just one base off, so this is likely a read error. Different DNA sequences within this sample yield the same CDR3. The gene calls are TRDV2 and TRDJ3; D is unclear. Between the trimmed V and J ends, which lost 1 base and 4 bases, there was a span of 1 base. This CDR3 region has 13 residues. Germline lookup yields CDR1 GEAIGNYY and CDR2 EKD. The DNA of the CDR3 is TGTGCCTGTGACACTTGGGACACCCGACAGATGTTTTTC. As protein: CACDTWDTRQMFF.

This clone is categorized as medium-sized. Other DNA sequences in the sample encode the same CDR3. The chain employs TRDV1 and TRDJ1, with D possibly matching TRDD3 (6 bases). The CDR3 is 23 amino acids. CDR1 is TSWWSYY, CDR2 QGS, per germline. V was clipped by 2 bases and J by 6 bases, with 40 bases between them. The CDR3 DNA reads as TGTGCTCTTGGGGAATGTCCCTACCCTGGGGATTTACTGACTTGTTCACGGATAAATAAACTCATCTTT. Its protein product is CALGECPYPGDLLTCSRINKLIF.

Note on this clone: The amino acid sequence in TCRdb belongs to a much larger clone and departs from this DNA's translation at residue 3, likely a sequencing read error; the sequence shown is translated from the DNA. V usage is TRDV2 and J usage is TRDJ2, with 10 bases matching TRDD3. Germline CDR1 is GEAIGNYY and CDR2 is EKD. The CDR3 is 14 amino acids. The CDR3 is CARDVLGDTAQLFF. The CDR3 region has the DNA TGTGCCCGTGACGTACTGGGGGATACAGCACAACTCTTCTTT.

Of note for this clone: The same CDR3 arises from other DNA sequences in this sample as well. The rearrangement uses TRDV1 and TRDJ1; 12 positions match TRDD3. Trimming cost V 2 bases and J 2 bases; bases outside gene matches: 24. The CDR3 contains 23 residues. Per the germline V gene, CDR1 is TSWWSYY and CDR2 is QGS. This CDR3 reads CALGESPHPIANLLGDTTDKLIF. The CDR3 nucleotides read TGTGCTCTTGGGGAATCACCCCATCCTATAGCGAACCTACTGGGGGATACAACCGATAAACTCATCTTT.

By proportion, this clone is medium-sized. The rearrangement joins TRDV2 to TRDJ1, with 11 bases that match TRDD3. The V gene's germline CDR1 is GEAIGNYY and CDR2 EKD. V shed 3 bases, J shed 4 bases, and the junction held 9 bases outside the gene matches. This CDR3 comprises 16 residues. CDR3 sequence reads: CACDSLLGDMGDKLIF. CDR3 sequence (DNA): TGTGCCTGTGACTCCTTACTGGGGGATATGGGCGATAAACTCATCTTT.

This clone is judged medium-sized (0.01 to 0.1%). The chain combines TRDV1 with TRDJ1, with 7 bases aligning to TRDD3. The junction had 7 bases not matched to a gene; V was cut back by 7 bases and J by 5 bases. The CDR3 runs to 13 residues. CDR1 and CDR2 (germline): TSWWSYY, QGS. CDR3: CALEGDSGDKLIF. For the CDR3, the DNA is TGTGCTCTTGAAGGGGATAGCGGGGATAAACTCATCTTT.